This TCR beta chain is from a study of T cells expressing NK-cell markers. Study outcomes and limitations: Of the CD8+ T cell pool in about six donors, about 1.0-8% was accounted for by dominant NKG2C+ clonotypes. The study found these clonotypes also leading the CD3+CD56-NKG2C+ fraction in a few donors.

On this clonotype itself: Its antigen is not known.

TCRdb re-called the 5' RACE reads and catalogs CDR3 proteins one per entry, DNA excluded. The sample holds approximately 440,000 distinct CDR3 sequences. The CDR3 is made up of 12 amino acids. CDR1 and CDR2 (germline): SEHNR, FQNEAQ (reference sequence). The receptor was isolated from a woman in her forties or fifties in good health. Sequenced material: blood T cells: a sorted CD56 or NKG2C T cell subset, CD4+ or CD8+ T cells, or bulk PBMC T cells (not recorded which). This chain uses TRBV7-9 with TRBJ1-4; TCRdb names TRBD1, which stays unverified in the absence of DNA. The CDR3 spells CASNTGDEKLFF.